The 23 T cell receptor beta chains below come from one sample, sequenced in a study of response to subunit inactivated influenza vaccine. TCRdb reprocessed the RT-PCR reads with MiXCR, giving one entry per CDR3 protein. The sample includes about 300,000 distinct CDR3 sequences, roughly 20% seen only once; the top ten take about a tenth. The sample in question was PBMCs from blood, obtained less than 22 months after vaccination. All receptors come from a man between 50 and 75 years old who received an inactivated influenza vaccine.

The sample holds many counts of this clonotype. The chain is built from TRBV29-1 and TRBJ2-7, with a possible D match to TRBD2 (6 bases). CDR1 and CDR2 (germline): SQVTM, ANQGSEA. The germline V and J ends were trimmed by 1 base and 4 bases, with 14 bases remaining between them. The CDR3 has 14 residues. The CDR3 protein is CSVEVSGQGYEQYF. CDR3 nucleotides: TGCAGCGTTGAAGTTAGCGGCCAGGGATACGAGCAGTACTTC.

The CDR3 DNA reads TGTGCCAGCAGTACCCACCAGGCGTCCTACAATGAGCAGTTCTTC. Protein: CASSTHQASYNEQFF. This chain links TRBV6-1 with TRBJ2-1; the D is unclear. This CDR3 spans 15 amino acids. Trimming removed 5 bases from V and 1 base from J, with 12 bases in between. Germline V gene data show CDR1 as MNHNS and CDR2 as SASEGT.

V gene TRBV6-5 combines with J gene TRBJ1-2; D is perhaps TRBD1 (6 bases). Deletions cut 2 bases from V and 5 bases from J, with 12 bases between. Germline loops: CDR1 MNHEY, CDR2 SVGAGI. The CDR3 loop spans 14 amino acids. This CDR3 is CASSYNRVGYGYTF. The CDR3 nucleotides are TGTGCCAGCAGTTACAACAGGGTTGGGTATGGCTACACCTTC.

This clonotype was detected a few times. This chain links TRBV7-8 with TRBJ1-1; no clear D gene. Germline CDR1 is SGHVS and CDR2 is FQNEAQ. This CDR3 has 14 amino acids. Trimming removed 2 bases from V and 4 bases from J, with 11 bases in between. CDR3 in amino acids: CASSLTPSGTEAFF. The CDR3, as DNA: TGTGCCAGCAGCTTAACCCCTTCTGGCACTGAAGCTTTCTTT.

This clonotype was counted ten times or more. The V gene is TRBV12-3 or TRBV12-4, the J gene TRBJ1-2, with a tentative D call TRBD1 (5 bases). The CDR3 has 15 residues. V shed 5 bases and J shed 4 bases, with 17 bases lying between them. CDR3: CASSQDEQATYGYTF. CDR3 DNA sequence: TGTGCCAGCAGTCAGGATGAACAGGCCACCTATGGCTACACCTTC.

The chain recombines TRBV7-2 with TRBJ2-1; possible D gene TRBD2, 6 bases. Germline CDR1 reads SGHTA; CDR2 reads FQGNSA. This CDR3 contains 14 residues. V lost 3 bases and J lost 11, with 17 bases in between. DNA of the CDR3: TGTGCCAGCAGCTTCGGTACGGGAGTCGGTAAGCAGTTCTTC. It translates to CASSFGTGVGKQFF.

This clonotype was seen more than once but under ten times. The chain couples TRBV18 to TRBJ1-3; perhaps TRBD1 as D (5 bases). This CDR3 spans 14 amino acids. Trimming took off 4 bases at V and 3 bases at J, with 10 bases between the two ends. Germline assignment: CDR1 KGHSH and CDR2 LQKENI. In DNA, the CDR3 is TGTGCCAGCTCACTCGACAGCCTTGGAAACACCATATATTTT. Its protein is CASSLDSLGNTIYF.

This clonotype was seen a single time. The chain carries TRBV19 and TRBJ2-7; 9 positions agree with TRBD1. The CDR3 extends over 12 amino acids. The germline V gene encodes CDR1 LNHDA and CDR2 SQIVND (reference sequence). The V gene end was trimmed by 4 bases and the J gene end by 6 bases; junction bases not matched to a gene: 1. In DNA, the CDR3 is TGTGCCAGTAGTACGGACAGGGGCGAGCAGTACTTC. It codes for CASSTDRGEQYF. The entire variable domain, with the rest obtained from reference TRBV19 and TRBJ2-7, is as follows: DGGITQSPKYLFRKEGQNVTLSCEQNLNHDAMYWYRQDPGQGLRLIYYSQIVNDFQKGDIAEGYSVSREKKESFPLTVTSAQKNPTAFYLCASSTDRGEQYFGPGTRLTVT.

This clonotype has only a few counts. The V and J genes are TRBV18 and TRBJ2-2; no definite D call. The germline V gene encodes CDR1 KGHSH and CDR2 LQKENI. The CDR3 totals 15 residues. Trimming took 1 base from V and 1 from J, leaving 7 bases between them. The CDR3 DNA is TGTGCCAGCTCACCACTTACAGTGAACACCGGGGAGCTGTTTTTT. Translating gives CASSPLTVNTGELFF.

The sample holds a few counts of this clonotype. This chain links TRBV6-1 with TRBJ2-7; TRBD2 aligns across 12 bases. The CDR3 is 14 residues long. Per germline, CDR1 MNHNS and CDR2 SASEGT. The J segment lost 0 bases and the V segment lost 7 bases, leaving 1 base of the junction unmatched. CDR3 protein: CASKTSGSSYEQYF. CDR3 coding DNA: TGTGCCAGCAAGACTAGCGGGAGCTCCTACGAGCAGTACTTC.

This sequence joins TRBV6-6 and TRBJ2-5; D is uncertain. Trimming stripped 10 bases from V and 3 bases from J, with 12 bases between. There are 12 residues in the CDR3. Looked up from germline, CDR1 is MNHNY and CDR2 is SVGAGI (reference sequence). The CDR3 DNA reads TGTGCCACCGAACCGCTAGAAGAGACCCAGTACTTC. Protein: CATEPLEETQYF.

V and J are TRBV7-8 and TRBJ2-5, with a weak D call TRBD1 (5 bases). The CDR3 runs to 16 residues. Deletions cut 3 bases from V and 5 bases from J, with 19 bases between. Germline V gene lookup returns CDR1 SGHVS and CDR2 FQNEAQ. CDR3 residues: CASSLGIRGKKETQYF. The CDR3 bases are TGTGCCAGCAGCTTGGGGATAAGGGGCAAGAAGGAGACCCAGTACTTC.

The V gene is TRBV20-1, the J gene TRBJ2-5, with TRBD2 as a possible D gene (5 bases). Per germline, CDR1 DFQATT and CDR2 SNEGSKA (reference sequence). Deletions cut 3 bases from V and 5 bases from J, with 10 bases between. The CDR3 loop spans 12 amino acids. DNA of the CDR3: TGCAGTGCTAGTTCACCGGGGGAGACCCAGTACTTC. This gives the protein CSASSPGETQYF.

The V gene is TRBV20-1, the J gene TRBJ2-1; tentative D call: TRBD1 (6 bases). Trimming removed 6 bases at V and 3 bases at J, with 15 bases between. This CDR3 is built from 14 residues. Looked up from germline, CDR1 is DFQATT and CDR2 is SNEGSKA (reference sequence). The CDR3 DNA reads as TGCAGTGCCAACGGACAGAAAAGCTACAATGAGCAGTTCTTC. This sequence encodes CSANGQKSYNEQFF.

The chain combines TRBV5-6 with TRBJ2-7; possible D gene TRBD1, 6 bases. Trimming left V 5 bases short and J 3 bases short, with 9 bases between. Germline CDR1 reads SGHDT; CDR2 reads YYEEEE. This CDR3 spans 12 amino acids. CDR3 DNA: TGTGCCAGCAGGCTACAGGGCTACGAGCAGTACTTC. It is translated as CASRLQGYEQYF.

There are many counts of this clonotype. This rearrangement joins TRBV20-1 to TRBJ1-5, with D uncertain. Trimming took 3 bases from V and 3 from J, leaving 18 bases between them. This CDR3 spans 16 amino acids. Germline assignment: CDR1 DFQATT and CDR2 SNEGSKA (reference sequence). CDR3 nucleotides: TGCAGTGCTAGCTCCTTTATGTTTCCCACCAATCAGCCCCAGCATTTT. This codes for CSASSFMFPTNQPQHF.

V and J are TRBV6-6 and TRBJ2-2; D not resolved. The CDR3 runs to 13 residues. Germline V gives CDR1 MNHNY, CDR2 SVGAGI (reference sequence). Trimming pared 6 bases from V and 6 bases from J, leaving 11 bases between. CDR3 coding DNA: TGTGCCAGCAGCTCCATTTCGTCCGGGGAGCTGTTTTTT. Protein sequence: CASSSISSGELFF.

The rearrangement links TRBV3-1 to TRBJ2-3; D not resolved. V dropped 1 base and J dropped 3 bases, with 11 bases sitting between them. Germline CDR1 LGHDT, CDR2 YNNKEL (reference sequence). CDR3 size: 15 residues. This CDR3 reads CASSQVRQATDTQYF. CDR3 sequence (DNA): TGTGCCAGCAGCCAAGTTAGGCAGGCAACAGATACGCAGTATTTT.

This clonotype was seen only a few times. This chain connects TRBV5-8 to TRBJ1-2; D gene uncertain. Trimming pared 3 bases from V and 4 bases from J, leaving 22 bases between. Germline V gene lookup returns CDR1 SGHTS and CDR2 YDEGEE. The CDR3 is made up of 17 amino acids. The DNA of the CDR3 is TGTGCCAGCAGCTCGGGGTACGGGGATCCAACAGCCTATGGCTACACCTTC. Residues: CASSSGYGDPTAYGYTF.

V is TRBV6-2 or TRBV6-3 and J is TRBJ2-2; D call uncertain. The CDR3 totals 14 residues. The germline CDR1 and CDR2 sequences are MNHEY and SVGEGT. The V and J ends lost 6 bases and 0 bases respectively, with 8 bases between them. The CDR3 sequence: CASRKVSNTGELFF. The CDR3, as DNA: TGTGCCAGCAGGAAAGTGTCGAACACCGGGGAGCTGTTTTTT.

The table lists this clonotype with many counts. The CDR3 nucleotides are TGTGCCATCAGTGAGTCCTTAGGGAGAACTAACTATGGCTACACCTTC. Protein product: CAISESLGRTNYGYTF. This chain connects TRBV10-3 to TRBJ1-2; no definite D call. CDR3 length equals 16 residues. Germline assignment: CDR1 ENHRY and CDR2 SYGVKD. V lost 0 bases and J lost 0, with 11 bases in between.

The chain carries TRBV9 and TRBJ2-5, with 8 bases matching TRBD1. The CDR3 has 12 residues. Germline-derived CDR1 and CDR2 are SGDLS and YYNGEE. CDR3 loop: CASQGAGETQYF. Here the CDR3 DNA reads TGTGCTAGCCAGGGGGCGGGTGAGACCCAGTACTTC.

This rearrangement joins TRBV19 to TRBJ1-6; possible D gene TRBD1, 5 bases. The germline CDR1 and CDR2 sequences are LNHDA and SQIVND (reference sequence). V was trimmed by 3 bases and J by 4 bases, leaving 16 bases between them. There are 17 residues in the CDR3. The CDR3 spells CASSIRDGSGYNSPLHF. The CDR3 coding sequence is TGTGCCAGTAGTATCCGGGACGGATCTGGGTATAATTCACCCCTCCACTTT.